This T cell receptor (beta chain) was identified during a study of regulatory T cells in long-lasting Graves disease. Trimming removed 0 bases at V and 4 bases at J, with 16 bases between. Germline CDR1 reads SGHRS; CDR2 reads YFSETQ. The CDR3 covers 16 residues. Specified time point: newly diagnosed GD, antithyroid drugs for less than 3 months. RNA extracted from PBMCs served as the sequencing template. To make TCR beta libraries, researchers used iRepertoire HTBI primers and Arm-PCR of CDR3 regions. Using its own MiXCR run on the multiplex PCR reads, TCRdb lists one record per CDR3 protein. Here the sample spans a few hundred thousand distinct CDR3 sequences, 16% being singletons. This clonotype was seen only once. This same sample was also taken into another study, of T cells in Graves' hyperthyroidism and ophthalmopathy.

This sample comprised peripheral blood mononuclear cells (PBMCs), obtained at new diagnosis, from a patient treated with antithyroid drugs. The source is a woman aged 18-29 years with Graves disease. The chain joins TRBV5-1 to TRBJ1-1, with D maybe TRBD1 (5 bases). The CDR3 nucleotides are TGCGCCAGCAGCTTGGATGCAGGGACCTGGCGCACTGAAGCTTTCTTT. Amino acid sequence: CASSLDAGTWRTEAFF.